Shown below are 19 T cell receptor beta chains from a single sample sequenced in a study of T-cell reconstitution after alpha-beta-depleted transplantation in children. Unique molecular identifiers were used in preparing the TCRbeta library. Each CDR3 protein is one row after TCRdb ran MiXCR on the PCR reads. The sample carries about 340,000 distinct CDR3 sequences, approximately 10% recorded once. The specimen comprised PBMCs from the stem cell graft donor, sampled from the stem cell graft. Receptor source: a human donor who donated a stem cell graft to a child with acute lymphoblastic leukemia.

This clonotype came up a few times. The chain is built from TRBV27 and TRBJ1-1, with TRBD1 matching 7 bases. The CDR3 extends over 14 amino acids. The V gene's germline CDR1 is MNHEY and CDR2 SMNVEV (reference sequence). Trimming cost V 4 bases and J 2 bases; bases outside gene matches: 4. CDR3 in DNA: TGTGCCAGCAGTTCAGACAGGGCCAACACTGAAGCTTTCTTT. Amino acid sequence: CASSSDRANTEAFF.

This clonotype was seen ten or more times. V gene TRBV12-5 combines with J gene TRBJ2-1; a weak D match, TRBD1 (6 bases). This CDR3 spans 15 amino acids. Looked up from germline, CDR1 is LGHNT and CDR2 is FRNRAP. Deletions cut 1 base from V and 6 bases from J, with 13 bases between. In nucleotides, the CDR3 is TGTGCTAGTGGTTTGGGGGCAGGACAGAGCAATGAGCAGTTCTTC. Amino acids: CASGLGAGQSNEQFF.

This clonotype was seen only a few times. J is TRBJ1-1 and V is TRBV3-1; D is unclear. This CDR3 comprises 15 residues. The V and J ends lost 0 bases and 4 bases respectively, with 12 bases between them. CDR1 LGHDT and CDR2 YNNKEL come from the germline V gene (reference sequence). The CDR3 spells CASSQDELEATEAFF. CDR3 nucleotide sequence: TGTGCCAGCAGCCAAGATGAATTGGAGGCCACTGAAGCTTTCTTT.

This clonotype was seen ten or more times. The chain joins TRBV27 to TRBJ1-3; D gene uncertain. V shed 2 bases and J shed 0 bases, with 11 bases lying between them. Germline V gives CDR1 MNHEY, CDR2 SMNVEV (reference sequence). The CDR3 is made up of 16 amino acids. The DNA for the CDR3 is TGTGCCAGCAGTTTACAACATCCTACCTCTGGAAACACCATATATTTT. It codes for CASSLQHPTSGNTIYF.

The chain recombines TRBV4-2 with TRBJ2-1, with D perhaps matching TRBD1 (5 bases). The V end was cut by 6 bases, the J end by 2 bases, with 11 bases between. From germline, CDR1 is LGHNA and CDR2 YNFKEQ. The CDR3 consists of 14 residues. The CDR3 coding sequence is TGTGCCAGCAGTTACCAAGGGGCCTACAATGAGCAGTTCTTC. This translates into CASSYQGAYNEQFF.

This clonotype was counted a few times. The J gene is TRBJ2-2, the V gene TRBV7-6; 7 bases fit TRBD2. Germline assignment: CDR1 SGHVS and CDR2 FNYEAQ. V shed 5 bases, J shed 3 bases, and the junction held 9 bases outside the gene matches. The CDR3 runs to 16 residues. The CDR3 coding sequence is TGTGCCAGCAGCCCCTTGGGCCTAGCGGACACCGGGGAGCTGTTTTTT. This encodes CASSPLGLADTGELFF.

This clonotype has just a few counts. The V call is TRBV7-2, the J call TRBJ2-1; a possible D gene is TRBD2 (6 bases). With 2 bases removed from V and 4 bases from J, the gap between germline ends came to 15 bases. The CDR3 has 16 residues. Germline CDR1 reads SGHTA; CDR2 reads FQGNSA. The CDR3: CASSLFWVGGYNEQFF. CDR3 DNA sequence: TGTGCCAGCAGCTTATTTTGGGTCGGGGGTTACAATGAGCAGTTCTTC.

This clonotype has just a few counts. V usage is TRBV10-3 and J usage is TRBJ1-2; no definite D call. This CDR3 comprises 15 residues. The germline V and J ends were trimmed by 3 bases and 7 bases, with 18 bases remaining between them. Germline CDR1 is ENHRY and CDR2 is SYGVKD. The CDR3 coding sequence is TGTGCCATCAGTGAAACTGGCCGGGAGGAGGGTGGCTACACCTTC. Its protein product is CAISETGREEGGYTF.

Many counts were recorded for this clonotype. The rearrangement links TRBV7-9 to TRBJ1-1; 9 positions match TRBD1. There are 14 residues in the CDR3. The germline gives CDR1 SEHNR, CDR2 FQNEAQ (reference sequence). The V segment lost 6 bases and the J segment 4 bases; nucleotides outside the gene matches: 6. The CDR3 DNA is TGTGCCAGCAGTTTACAGGGGGCGGTCACTGAAGCTTTCTTT. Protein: CASSLQGAVTEAFF. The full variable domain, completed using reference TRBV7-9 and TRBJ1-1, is DTGVSQNPRHKITKRGQNVTFRCDPISEHNRLYWYRQTLGQGPEFLTYFQNEAQLEKSRLLSDRFSAERPKGSFSTLEIQRTEQGDSAMYLCASSLQGAVTEAFFGQGTRLTVV.

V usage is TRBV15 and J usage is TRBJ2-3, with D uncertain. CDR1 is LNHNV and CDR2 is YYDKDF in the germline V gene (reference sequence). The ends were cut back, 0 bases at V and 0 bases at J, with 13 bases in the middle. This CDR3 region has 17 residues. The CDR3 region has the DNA TGTGCCACCAGCAGAGATTATGAGCTCTCTAGCACAGATACGCAGTATTTT. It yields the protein CATSRDYELSSTDTQYF.

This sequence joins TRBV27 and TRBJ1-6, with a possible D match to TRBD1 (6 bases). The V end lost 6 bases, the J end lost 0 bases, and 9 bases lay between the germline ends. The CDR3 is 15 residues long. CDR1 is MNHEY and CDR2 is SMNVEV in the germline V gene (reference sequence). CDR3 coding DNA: TGTGCCAGCAGCAAAGGGGGCTCCTATAATTCACCCCTCCACTTT. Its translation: CASSKGGSYNSPLHF.

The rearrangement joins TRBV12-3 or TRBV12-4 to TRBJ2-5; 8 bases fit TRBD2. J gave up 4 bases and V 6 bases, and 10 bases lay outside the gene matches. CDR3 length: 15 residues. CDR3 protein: CASRPEAGGGETQYF. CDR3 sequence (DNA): TGTGCCAGCAGACCCGAGGCGGGAGGCGGAGAGACCCAGTACTTC.

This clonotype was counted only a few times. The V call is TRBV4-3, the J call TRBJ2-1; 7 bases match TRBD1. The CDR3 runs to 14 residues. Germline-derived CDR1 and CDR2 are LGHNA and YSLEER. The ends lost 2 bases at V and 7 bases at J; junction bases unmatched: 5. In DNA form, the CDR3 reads TGCGCCAGCAGCCAACAGGGGGTCAGGAATGAGCAGTTCTTC. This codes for CASSQQGVRNEQFF.

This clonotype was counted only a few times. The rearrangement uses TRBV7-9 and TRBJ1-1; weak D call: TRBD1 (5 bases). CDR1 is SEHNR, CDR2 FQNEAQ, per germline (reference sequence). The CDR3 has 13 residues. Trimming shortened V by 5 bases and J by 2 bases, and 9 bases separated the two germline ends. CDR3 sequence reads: CASSATGNTEAFF. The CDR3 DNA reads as TGTGCCAGCAGCGCTACAGGAAACACTGAAGCTTTCTTT.

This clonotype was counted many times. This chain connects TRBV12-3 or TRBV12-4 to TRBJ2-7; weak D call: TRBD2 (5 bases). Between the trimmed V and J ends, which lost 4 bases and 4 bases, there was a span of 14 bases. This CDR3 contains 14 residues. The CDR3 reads CASSSLARRYEQYF. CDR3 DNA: TGTGCCAGCAGTTCTCTGGCCCGGAGGTACGAGCAGTACTTC.

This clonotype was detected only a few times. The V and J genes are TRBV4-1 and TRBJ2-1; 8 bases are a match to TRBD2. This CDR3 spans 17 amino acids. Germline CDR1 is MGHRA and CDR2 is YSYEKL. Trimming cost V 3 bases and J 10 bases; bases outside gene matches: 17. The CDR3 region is CASSQLFGRAKGREQFF. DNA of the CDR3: TGCGCCAGCAGCCAGCTCTTCGGGAGGGCCAAGGGTAGGGAGCAGTTCTTC.

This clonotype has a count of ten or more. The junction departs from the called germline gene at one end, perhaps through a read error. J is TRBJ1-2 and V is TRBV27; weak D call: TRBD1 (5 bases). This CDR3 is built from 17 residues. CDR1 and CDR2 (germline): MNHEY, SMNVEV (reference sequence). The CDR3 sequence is CASSQGVGSPGDYGYTF. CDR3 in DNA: TGTGCCAGCAGTCAGGGAGTGGGTAGCCCCGGCGACTATGGCTATACCTTC.

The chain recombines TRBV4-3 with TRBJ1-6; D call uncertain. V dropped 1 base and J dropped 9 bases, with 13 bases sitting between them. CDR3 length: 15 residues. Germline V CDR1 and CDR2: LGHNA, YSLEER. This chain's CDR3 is CASSQVAGAGSPLHF. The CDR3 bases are TGCGCCAGCAGCCAAGTTGCAGGCGCCGGTTCACCCCTCCACTTT.

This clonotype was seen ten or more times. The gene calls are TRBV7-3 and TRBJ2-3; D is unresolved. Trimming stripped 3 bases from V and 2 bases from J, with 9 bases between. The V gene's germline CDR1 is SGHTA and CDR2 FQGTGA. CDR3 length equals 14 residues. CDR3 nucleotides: TGTGCCAGCAGCTTCGGGCCCCCCACAGATACGCAGTATTTT. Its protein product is CASSFGPPTDTQYF.